A single sample is the source of the 5 T cell receptor beta chains below, sequenced in a study of T cells in Graves' hyperthyroidism and ophthalmopathy. RNA transcripts provided the source from which TCR beta CDR3 regions were amplified. With the HTBI primer set, the TCR CDR3 went through a first round of RT-PCR. TCRdb reprocessed the multiplex PCR reads with MiXCR, giving one entry per CDR3 protein. Here the sample spans some 550,000 distinct CDR3 sequences, more than 20% being singletons. Sequenced input: blood. These receptors came from a man younger than 30 with Graves' hyperthyroidism.

The sample holds many counts of this clonotype. The V call is TRBV19, the J call TRBJ1-5, with a tentative D call TRBD1 (5 bases). Trimming stripped 3 bases from V and 4 bases from J, with 13 bases between. The germline CDR1 and CDR2 sequences are LNHDA and SQIVND (reference sequence). The CDR3 covers 15 residues. CDR3 in amino acids: CASSIFRGRNQPQHF. In DNA form, the CDR3 reads TGTGCCAGTAGTATTTTTCGGGGACGGAATCAGCCCCAGCATTTT.

This clonotype showed up many times. The V and J genes are TRBV20-1 and TRBJ2-4; no clear D. The CDR3 is 13 amino acids. Germline V gene data show CDR1 as DFQATT and CDR2 as SNEGSKA (reference sequence). Between the trimmed V and J ends, which lost 3 bases and 8 bases, there was a span of 14 bases. The CDR3 sequence is CSARGEHRDIQYF. DNA for the CDR3: TGCAGTGCTAGGGGTGAACACAGAGACATTCAGTACTTC.

In its sample, this clonotype was seen many times. The chain carries TRBV18 and TRBJ1-1; no reliable D call. V lost 5 bases and J 3 bases, leaving 7 bases between the germline ends. CDR1 and CDR2 (germline): KGHSH, LQKENI. This CDR3 comprises 12 residues. This CDR3 reads CASSTVDTEAFF. The CDR3 coding sequence is TGTGCCAGCTCAACGGTGGACACTGAAGCTTTCTTT.

Concerning this clonotype itself: A much larger clone differs by one base, so this may be a read error. This rearrangement joins TRBV7-2 to TRBJ2-7; tentative D call: TRBD2 (6 bases). The CDR3 has 13 amino acids. Germline values: CDR1 SGHTA, CDR2 FQGNSA. Trimming cost V 2 bases and J 6 bases, with 11 bases left between them. In DNA, the CDR3 is TGTGCCAGCAGCTTAACGACTAGAAGCGAGCAGTACTTC. Its translation: CASSLTTRSEQYF.

Comment on this clonotype: Since the CDR3 does not end with the conserved phenylalanine or tryptophan, this likely comes from a read error. Written as DNA, the CDR3 is TGTGCCAGCAGCCATCTACAGGGTTCACCCGGGGAGCTGTTTTTG. Protein product: CASSHLQGSPGELFL. The chain uses TRBV7-9 and TRBJ2-2; D might be TRBD1 (6 bases). Looked up from germline, CDR1 is SEHNR and CDR2 is FQNEAQ (reference sequence). CDR3 size: 15 residues. V was shortened by 5 bases and J by 6 bases, with 16 bases between the two germline ends.